The present T cell receptor (beta chain) was sequenced within a study of human thymus T cells. To note about this clone: The target antigen is unknown.

Repertoires were generated with immunoSEQ multiplex PCR, while TCRdb's copy carries only in-frame clones and drops some. Of some 120,000 clones in the sample, around 94% are singletons; the top ten hold 0.02% to 0.03%. Obtained as resections during corrective heart surgery, the thymus tissue was then studied. The donors were infants in Finland with congenital heart defects, otherwise immunologically healthy. Overall study results and limits: Related research examined unrelated individuals and reported that their thymic repertoires overlapped highly. V and J gene usage appeared biased in thymic and blood repertoires.

Germline V gives CDR1 MNHEY, CDR2 SVGAGI. There are 16 residues in the CDR3. V shed 4 bases, J shed 2 bases, and the junction held 9 bases outside the gene matches. This receptor was obtained from a boy under two years old with a congenital heart defect but otherwise immunologically healthy. This chain joins TRBV6-5 and TRBJ2-5; 8 positions match TRBD2. Sequencing was done on a sample of thymus tissue. The CDR3 coding sequence is TGTGCCAGCAGTTCAGGTGGAGCGGGGGAGCAAGAGACCCAGTACTTC. It yields the protein CASSSGGAGEQETQYF.